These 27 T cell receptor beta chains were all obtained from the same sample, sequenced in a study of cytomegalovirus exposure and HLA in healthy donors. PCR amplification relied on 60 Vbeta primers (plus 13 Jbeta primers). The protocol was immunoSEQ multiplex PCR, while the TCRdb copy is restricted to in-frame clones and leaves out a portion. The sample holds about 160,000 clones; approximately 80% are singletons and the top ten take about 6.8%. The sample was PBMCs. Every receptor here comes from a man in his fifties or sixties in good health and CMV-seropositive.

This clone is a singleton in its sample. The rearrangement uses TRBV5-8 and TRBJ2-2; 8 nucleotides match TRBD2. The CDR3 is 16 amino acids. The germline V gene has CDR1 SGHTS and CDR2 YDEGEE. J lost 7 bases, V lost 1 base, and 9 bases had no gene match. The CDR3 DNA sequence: TGTGCCAGCAGCTTGACCGGCGGGGGGCATGGCGGGGAGCTGTTTTTT. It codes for CASSLTGGGHGGELFF.

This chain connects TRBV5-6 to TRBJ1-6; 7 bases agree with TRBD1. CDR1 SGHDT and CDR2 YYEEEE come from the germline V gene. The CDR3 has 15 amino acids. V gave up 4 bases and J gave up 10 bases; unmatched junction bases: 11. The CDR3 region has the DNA TGTGCCAGCAGCCTGGGCAGGGACAGAGGATCACCCCTCCACTTT. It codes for CASSLGRDRGSPLHF.

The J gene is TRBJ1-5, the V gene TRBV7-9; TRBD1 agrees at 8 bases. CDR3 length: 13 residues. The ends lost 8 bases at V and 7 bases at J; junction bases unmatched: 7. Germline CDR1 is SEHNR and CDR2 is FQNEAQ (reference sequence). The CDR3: CASQQGDQQPQHF. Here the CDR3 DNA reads TGTGCCAGCCAACAGGGGGATCAACAGCCCCAGCATTTT.

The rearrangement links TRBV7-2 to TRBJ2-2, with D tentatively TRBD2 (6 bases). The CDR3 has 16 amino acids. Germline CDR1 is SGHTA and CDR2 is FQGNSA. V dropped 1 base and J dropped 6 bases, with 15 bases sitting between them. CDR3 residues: CASSLEGRMVSGELFF. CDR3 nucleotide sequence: TGTGCCAGCAGCTTAGAGGGGAGGATGGTTTCCGGGGAGCTGTTTTTT.

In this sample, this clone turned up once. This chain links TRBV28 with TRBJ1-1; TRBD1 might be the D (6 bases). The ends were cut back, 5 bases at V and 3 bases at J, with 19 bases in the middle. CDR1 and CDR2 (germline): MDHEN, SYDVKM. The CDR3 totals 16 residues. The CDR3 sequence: CASSALQVKGDTEAFF. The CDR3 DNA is TGTGCCAGCAGTGCCTTACAGGTCAAGGGGGACACTGAAGCTTTCTTT.

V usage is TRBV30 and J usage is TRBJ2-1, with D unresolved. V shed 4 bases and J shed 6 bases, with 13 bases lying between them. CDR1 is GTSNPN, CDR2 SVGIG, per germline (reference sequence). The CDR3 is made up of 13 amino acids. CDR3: CAWTLRGGNEQFF. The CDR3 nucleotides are TGTGCCTGGACCCTCCGCGGCGGCAATGAGCAGTTCTTC.

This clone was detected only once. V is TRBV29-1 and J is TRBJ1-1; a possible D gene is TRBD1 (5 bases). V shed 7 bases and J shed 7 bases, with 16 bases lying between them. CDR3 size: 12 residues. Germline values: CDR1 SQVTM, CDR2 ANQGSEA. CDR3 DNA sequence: TGCAGCGCTGGGGCGGGACCAAGTGAAGCTTTCTTT. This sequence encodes CSAGAGPSEAFF.

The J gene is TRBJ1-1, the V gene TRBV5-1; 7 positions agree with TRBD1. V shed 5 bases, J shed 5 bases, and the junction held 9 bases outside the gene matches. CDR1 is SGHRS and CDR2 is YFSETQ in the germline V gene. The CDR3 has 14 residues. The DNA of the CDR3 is TGCGCCAGCAGGCAAGACAGGGCTAGAACTGAAGCTTTCTTT. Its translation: CASRQDRARTEAFF.

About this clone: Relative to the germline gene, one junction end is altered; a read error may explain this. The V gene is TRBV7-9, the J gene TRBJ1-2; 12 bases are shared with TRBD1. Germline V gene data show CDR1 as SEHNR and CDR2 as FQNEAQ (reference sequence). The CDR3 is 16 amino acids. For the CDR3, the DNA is TGTGCCAGCAGCCTAGCCGGGACAGGGGGCGGCTATGGCTACACCTTC. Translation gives CASSLAGTGGGYGYTF.

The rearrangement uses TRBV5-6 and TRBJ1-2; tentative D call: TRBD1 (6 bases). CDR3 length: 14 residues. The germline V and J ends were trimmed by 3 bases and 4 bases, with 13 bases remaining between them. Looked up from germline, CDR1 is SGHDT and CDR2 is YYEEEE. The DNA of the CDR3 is TGTGCCAGCAGCTGGACAGCCCAACTCTATGGCTACACCTTC. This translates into CASSWTAQLYGYTF.

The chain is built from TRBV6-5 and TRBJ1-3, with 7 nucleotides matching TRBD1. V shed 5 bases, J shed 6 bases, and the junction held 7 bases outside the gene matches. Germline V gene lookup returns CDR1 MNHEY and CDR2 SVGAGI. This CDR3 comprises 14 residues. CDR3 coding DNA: TGTGCCAGCAGTCCCGACAGGGCTGAAAACACCATATATTTT. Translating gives CASSPDRAENTIYF.

CDR3 sequence (DNA): TGTGCCAGCAGCCTAGGGACAGGGAGTGGTGATGGCTACACCTTC. Translated: CASSLGTGSGDGYTF. This chain uses TRBV7-9 with TRBJ1-2, with 9 bases identical to TRBD1. Trimming took 5 bases from V and 6 from J; bases not matched to a gene: 10. Germline V lookup: CDR1 SEHNR, CDR2 FQNEAQ (reference sequence). The CDR3 is 15 amino acids.

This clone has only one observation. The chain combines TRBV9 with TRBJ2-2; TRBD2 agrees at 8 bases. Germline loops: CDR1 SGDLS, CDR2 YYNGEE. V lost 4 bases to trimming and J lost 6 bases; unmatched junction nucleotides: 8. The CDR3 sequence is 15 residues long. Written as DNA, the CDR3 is TGTGCCAGCAGCTTAAGCGGGAGATGGGCCGGGGAGCTGTTTTTT. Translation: CASSLSGRWAGELFF.

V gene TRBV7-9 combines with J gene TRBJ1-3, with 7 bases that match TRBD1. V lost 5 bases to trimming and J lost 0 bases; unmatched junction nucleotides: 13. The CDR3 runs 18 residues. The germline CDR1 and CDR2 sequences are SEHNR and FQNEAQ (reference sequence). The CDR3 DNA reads TGTGCCAGCAGCATGGGACAGACTCCTGGCTCCTCTGGAAACACCATATATTTT. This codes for CASSMGQTPGSSGNTIYF.

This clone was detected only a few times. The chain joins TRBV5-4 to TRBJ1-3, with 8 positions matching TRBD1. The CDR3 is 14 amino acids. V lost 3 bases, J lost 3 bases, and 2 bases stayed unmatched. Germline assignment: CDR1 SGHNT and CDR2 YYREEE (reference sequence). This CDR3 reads CASSYRGSGNTIYF. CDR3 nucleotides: TGTGCCAGCAGCTACAGGGGGAGTGGAAACACCATATATTTT.

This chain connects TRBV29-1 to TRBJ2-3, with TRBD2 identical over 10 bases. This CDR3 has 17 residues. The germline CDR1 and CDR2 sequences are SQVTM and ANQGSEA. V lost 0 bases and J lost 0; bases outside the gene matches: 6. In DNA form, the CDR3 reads TGCAGCGTTGAAGATATGACTAGCGGGCCTAGCACAGATACGCAGTATTTT. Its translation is CSVEDMTSGPSTDTQYF.

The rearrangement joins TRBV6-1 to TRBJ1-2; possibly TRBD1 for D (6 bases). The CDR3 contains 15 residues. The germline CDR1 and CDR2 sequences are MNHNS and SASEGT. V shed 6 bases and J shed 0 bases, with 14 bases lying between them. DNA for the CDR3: TGTGCCAGCAGGAAAGACAGGACCTCTAACTATGGCTACACCTTC. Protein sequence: CASRKDRTSNYGYTF.

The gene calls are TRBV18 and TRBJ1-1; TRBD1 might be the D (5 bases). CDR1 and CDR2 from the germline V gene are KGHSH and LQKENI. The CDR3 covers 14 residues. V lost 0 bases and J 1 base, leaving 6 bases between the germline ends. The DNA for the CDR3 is TGTGCCAGCTCACCACCGGGGGGGAACACTGAAGCTTTCTTT. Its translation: CASSPPGGNTEAFF.

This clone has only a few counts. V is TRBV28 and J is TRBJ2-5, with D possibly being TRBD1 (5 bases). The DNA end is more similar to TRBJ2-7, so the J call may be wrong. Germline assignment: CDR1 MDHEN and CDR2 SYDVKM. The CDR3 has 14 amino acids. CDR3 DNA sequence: TGTGCCAGCAGTTCTGCGACAGATCCCTACGAGCAGTACTTC. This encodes CASSSATDPYEQYF.

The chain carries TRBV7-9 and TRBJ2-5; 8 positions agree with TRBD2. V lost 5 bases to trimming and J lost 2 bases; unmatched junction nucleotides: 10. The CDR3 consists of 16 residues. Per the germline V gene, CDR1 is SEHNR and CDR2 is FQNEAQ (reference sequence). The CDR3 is CASSQPPGGTQETQYF. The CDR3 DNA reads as TGTGCCAGCAGCCAGCCCCCGGGGGGGACGCAAGAGACCCAGTACTTC.

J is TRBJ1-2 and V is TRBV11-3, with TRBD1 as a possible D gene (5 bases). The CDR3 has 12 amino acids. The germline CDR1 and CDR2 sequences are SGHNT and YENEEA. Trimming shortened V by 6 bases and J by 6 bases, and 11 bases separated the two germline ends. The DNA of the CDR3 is TGTGCCAGCAGAGGGGCCCCCCATGGCTACACCTTC. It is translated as CASRGAPHGYTF.

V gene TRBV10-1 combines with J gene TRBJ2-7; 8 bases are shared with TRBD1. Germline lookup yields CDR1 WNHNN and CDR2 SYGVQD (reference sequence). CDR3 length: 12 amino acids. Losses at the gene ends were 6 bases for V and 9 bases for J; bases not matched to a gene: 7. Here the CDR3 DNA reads TGCGCCAGCAGGGACAGGGTGGTAAGGCAGTACTTC. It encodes CASRDRVVRQYF.

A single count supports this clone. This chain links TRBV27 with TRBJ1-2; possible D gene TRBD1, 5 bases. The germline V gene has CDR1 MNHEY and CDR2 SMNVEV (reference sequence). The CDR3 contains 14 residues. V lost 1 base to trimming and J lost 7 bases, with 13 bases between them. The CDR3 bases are TGTGCCAGCAGTTTATTGGAGGGGCGCGGTGGCTACACCTTC. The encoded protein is CASSLLEGRGGYTF.

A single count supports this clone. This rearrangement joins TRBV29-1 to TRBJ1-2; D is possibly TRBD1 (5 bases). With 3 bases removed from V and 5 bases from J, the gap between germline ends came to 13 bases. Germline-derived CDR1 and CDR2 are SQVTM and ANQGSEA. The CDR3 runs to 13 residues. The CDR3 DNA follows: TGCAGCGTTGATTTCGACAGCGGGTATGGCTACACCTTC. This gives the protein CSVDFDSGYGYTF.

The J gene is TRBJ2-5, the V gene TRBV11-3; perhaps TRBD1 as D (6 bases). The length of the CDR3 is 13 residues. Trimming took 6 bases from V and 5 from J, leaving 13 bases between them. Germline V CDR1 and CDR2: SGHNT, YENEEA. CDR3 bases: TGTGCCAGCAGTTCGGACAGATGGGAGACCCAGTACTTC. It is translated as CASSSDRWETQYF. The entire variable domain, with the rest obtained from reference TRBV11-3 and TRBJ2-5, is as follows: EAGVVQSPRYKIIEKKQPVAFWCNPISGHNTLYWYLQNLGQGPELLIRYENEEAVDDSQLPKDRFSAERLKGVDSTLKIQPAELGDSAVYLCASSSDRWETQYFGPGTRLLVL.

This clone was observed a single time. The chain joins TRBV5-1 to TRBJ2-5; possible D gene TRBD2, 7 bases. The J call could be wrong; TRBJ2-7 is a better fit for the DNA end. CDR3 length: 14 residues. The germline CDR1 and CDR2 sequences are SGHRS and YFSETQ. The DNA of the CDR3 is TGCGCCAGCAGGAGGGGAGGGACACTCGGCGAGCAGTACTTC. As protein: CASRRGGTLGEQYF.

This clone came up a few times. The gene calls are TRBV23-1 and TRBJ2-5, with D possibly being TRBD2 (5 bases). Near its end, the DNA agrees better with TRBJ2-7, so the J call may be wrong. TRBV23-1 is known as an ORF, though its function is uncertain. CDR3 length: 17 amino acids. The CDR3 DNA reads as TGCGCCAGCAGTCAATTTGGAAGGGTCTCGAGGGCTTACGAGCAGTACTTC. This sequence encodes CASSQFGRVSRAYEQYF.